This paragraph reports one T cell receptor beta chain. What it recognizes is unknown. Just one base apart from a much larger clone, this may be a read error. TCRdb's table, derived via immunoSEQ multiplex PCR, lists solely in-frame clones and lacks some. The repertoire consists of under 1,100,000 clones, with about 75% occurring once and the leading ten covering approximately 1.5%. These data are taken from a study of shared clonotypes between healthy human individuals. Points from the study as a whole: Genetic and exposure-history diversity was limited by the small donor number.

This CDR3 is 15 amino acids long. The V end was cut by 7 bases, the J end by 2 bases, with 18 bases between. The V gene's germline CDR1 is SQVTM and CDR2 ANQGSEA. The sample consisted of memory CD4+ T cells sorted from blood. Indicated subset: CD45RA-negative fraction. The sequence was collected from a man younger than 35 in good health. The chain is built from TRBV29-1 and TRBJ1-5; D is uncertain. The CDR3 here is CSASDEFLGNQPQHF. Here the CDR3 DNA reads TGCAGCGCCAGCGATGAGTTTTTGGGCAATCAGCCCCAGCATTTT.